The 5 T cell receptor beta chains below come from one sample, sequenced in a study of cytomegalovirus exposure and HLA in healthy donors (dated by TCRdb to about 2017). The library was obtained by the immunoSEQ multiplex PCR assay. TCRdb carries this immuneACCESS record with in-frame sequences only. Its versions omit some clonotypes, under half of them owing to an unresolved V gene in the studies checked, with the rest unexplained. The sample records more than 130,000 clones, just over 85% of which are singletons. Roughly 7.7% of the sample rests with the top ten. Input material: PBMCs. These receptors were obtained from a woman aged 18-29 years in good health and CMV-seropositive.

This CDR3 reads CATSRDRTARGYTF. The CDR3 DNA sequence: TGTGCCACCAGCAGAGATCGGACAGCCAGGGGCTACACCTTC. The chain employs TRBV15 and TRBJ1-2; a weak D match, TRBD1 (6 bases). Germline V gives CDR1 LNHNV, CDR2 YYDKDF (reference sequence). Trimming left V 0 bases short and J 8 bases short, with 13 bases between. The CDR3 loop spans 14 amino acids.

In DNA form, the CDR3 reads TGTGCTAGTGCTCCGGACAGCATCGAAGCTTTCTTT. Encoded protein: CASAPDSIEAFF. This chain joins TRBV12-5 and TRBJ1-1, with D possibly matching TRBD1 (6 bases). Trimming removed 7 bases from V and 8 bases from J, with 14 bases in between. The CDR3 runs 12 residues. Germline CDR1 reads LGHNT; CDR2 reads FRNRAP.

This clone was counted between two and nine times. The gene calls are TRBV5-4 and TRBJ2-7; 7 bases are shared with TRBD1. Germline assignment: CDR1 SGHNT and CDR2 YYREEE (reference sequence). The CDR3 runs to 15 residues. The V and J ends lost 0 bases and 5 bases, in that order; junction bases with no gene match: 8. CDR3 in amino acids: CASSLVAGGIHEQYF. CDR3 sequence (DNA): TGTGCCAGCAGCTTGGTGGCAGGGGGTATCCACGAGCAGTACTTC.

The J gene is TRBJ2-7, the V gene TRBV28; TRBD2 agrees at 9 bases. The germline CDR1 and CDR2 sequences are MDHEN and SYDVKM. This CDR3 is built from 15 residues. The V gene end was trimmed by 4 bases and the J gene end by 4 bases; junction bases not matched to a gene: 8. CDR3 sequence: CASSSGGGADYEQYF. CDR3 sequence (DNA): TGTGCCAGCAGTTCGGGCGGGGGGGCGGATTACGAGCAGTACTTC. The full variable domain, its missing parts supplied by reference TRBV28 and TRBJ2-7, is DVKVTQSSRYLVKRTGEKVFLECVQDMDHENMFWYRQDPGLGLRLIYFSYDVKMKEKGDIPEGYSVSREKKERFSLILESASTNQTSMYLCASSSGGGADYEQYFGPGTRLTVT.

The rearrangement links TRBV9 to TRBJ1-3; 7 bases fit TRBD1. CDR3 length: 14 amino acids. Germline loops: CDR1 SGDLS, CDR2 YYNGEE. J lost 11 bases, V lost 3 bases, and 11 bases had no gene match. The CDR3 DNA sequence: TGTGCCAGCAGCGCATATGACAGGGTGGAGGCCATATATTTT. Amino acids: CASSAYDRVEAIYF. Combining the CDR3 with reference TRBV9 and TRBJ1-3 gives the whole variable domain DSGVTQTPKHLITATGQRVTLRCSPRSGDLSVYWYQQSLDQGLQFLIQYYNGEERAKGNILERFSAQQFPDLHSELNLSSLELGDSALYFCASSAYDRVEAIYFGEGSWLTVV.